This TCR beta chain emerged from a study of response to subunit inactivated influenza vaccine. Study findings and constraints: Each seasonal influenza vaccination, the authors suggested, recruits few new T cells.

Each CDR3 protein is one row after TCRdb ran MiXCR on the RT-PCR reads. The data show roughly 650,000 distinct CDR3 sequences, approximately 15% seen once. The CDR3 length is 16 residues. Germline V gives CDR1 DFQATT, CDR2 SNEGSKA (reference sequence). Germline trimming cut 3 bases from V and 8 bases from J; bases unmatched to any gene: 9. This clonotype was counted a single time. Its matching antigen is unknown. V is TRBV20-1 and J is TRBJ2-1; the match to TRBD2 covers 14 bases. The sample here was PBMCs from blood, taken around 14 days before vaccination. The source of this sequence is a man over 45 who received an inactivated influenza vaccine. The CDR3 DNA is TGCAGTGCTAGTCTTTACGGGACTAGCGGGAGCCATGAGCAGTTCTTC. This codes for CSASLYGTSGSHEQFF.